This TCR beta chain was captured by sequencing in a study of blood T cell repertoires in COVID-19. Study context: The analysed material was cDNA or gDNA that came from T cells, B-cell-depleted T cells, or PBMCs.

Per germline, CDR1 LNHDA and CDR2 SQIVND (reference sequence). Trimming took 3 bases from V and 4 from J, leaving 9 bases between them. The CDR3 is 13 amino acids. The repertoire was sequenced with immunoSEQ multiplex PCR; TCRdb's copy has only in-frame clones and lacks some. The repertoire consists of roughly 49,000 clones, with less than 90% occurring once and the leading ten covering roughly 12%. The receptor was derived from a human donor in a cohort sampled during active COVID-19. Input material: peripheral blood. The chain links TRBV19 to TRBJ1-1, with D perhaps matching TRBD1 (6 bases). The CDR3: CASSIAGATEAFF. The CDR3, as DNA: TGTGCCAGTAGTATTGCAGGGGCCACTGAAGCTTTCTTT.